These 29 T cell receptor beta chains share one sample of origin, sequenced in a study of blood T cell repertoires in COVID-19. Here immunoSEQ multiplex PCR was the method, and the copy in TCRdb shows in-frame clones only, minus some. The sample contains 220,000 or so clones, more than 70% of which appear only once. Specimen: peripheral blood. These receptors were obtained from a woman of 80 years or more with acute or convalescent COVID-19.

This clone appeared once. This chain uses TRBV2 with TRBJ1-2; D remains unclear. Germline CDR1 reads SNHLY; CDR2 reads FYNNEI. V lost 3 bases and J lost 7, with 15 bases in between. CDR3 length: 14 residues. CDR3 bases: TGTGCCAGCAGTGATTACGGGGTGGTGGGTGGCTACACCTTC. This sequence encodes CASSDYGVVGGYTF.

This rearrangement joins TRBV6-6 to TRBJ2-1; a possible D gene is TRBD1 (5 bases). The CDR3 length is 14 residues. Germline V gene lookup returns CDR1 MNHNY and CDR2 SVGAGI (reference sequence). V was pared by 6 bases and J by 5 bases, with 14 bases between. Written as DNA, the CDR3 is TGTGCCAGCAGACTGCCAGGGCAGAACAATGAGCAGTTCTTC. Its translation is CASRLPGQNNEQFF.

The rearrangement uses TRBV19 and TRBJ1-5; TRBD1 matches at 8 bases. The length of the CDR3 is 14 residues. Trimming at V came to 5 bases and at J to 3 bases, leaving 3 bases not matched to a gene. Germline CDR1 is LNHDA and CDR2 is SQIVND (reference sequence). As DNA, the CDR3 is TGTGCCAGTAGTTGGACAGGGTTCAATCAGCCCCAGCATTTT. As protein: CASSWTGFNQPQHF.

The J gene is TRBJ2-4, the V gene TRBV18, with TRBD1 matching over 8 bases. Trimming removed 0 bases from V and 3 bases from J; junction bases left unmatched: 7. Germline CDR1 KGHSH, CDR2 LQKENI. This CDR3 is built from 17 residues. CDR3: CASSPPSQGAVKNIQYF. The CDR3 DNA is TGTGCCAGCTCACCACCGTCGCAGGGGGCGGTCAAAAACATTCAGTACTTC.

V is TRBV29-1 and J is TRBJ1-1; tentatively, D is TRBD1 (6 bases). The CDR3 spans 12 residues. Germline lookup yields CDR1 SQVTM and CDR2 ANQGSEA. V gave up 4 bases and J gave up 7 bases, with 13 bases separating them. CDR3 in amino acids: CSVGQGLGEAFF. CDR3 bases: TGCAGCGTTGGGCAGGGGTTGGGTGAAGCTTTCTTT.

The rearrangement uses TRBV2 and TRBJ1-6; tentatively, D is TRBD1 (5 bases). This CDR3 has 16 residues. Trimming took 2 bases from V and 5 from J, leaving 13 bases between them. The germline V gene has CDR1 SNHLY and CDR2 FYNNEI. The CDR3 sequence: CASSETKPGNNSPLHF. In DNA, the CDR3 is TGTGCCAGCAGTGAAACAAAACCAGGGAATAATTCACCCCTCCACTTT.

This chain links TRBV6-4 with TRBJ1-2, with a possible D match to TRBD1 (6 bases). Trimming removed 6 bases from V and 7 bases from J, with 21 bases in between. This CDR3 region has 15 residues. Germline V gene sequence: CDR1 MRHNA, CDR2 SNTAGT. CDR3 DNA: TGTGCCAGCAGCCCGCGTCTGGGGGCAGATGGTGGCTACACCTTC. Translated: CASSPRLGADGGYTF.

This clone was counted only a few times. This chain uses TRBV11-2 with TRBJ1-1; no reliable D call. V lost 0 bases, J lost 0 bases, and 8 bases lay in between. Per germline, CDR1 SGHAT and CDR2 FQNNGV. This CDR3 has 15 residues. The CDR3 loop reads CASSLDFFVNTEAFF. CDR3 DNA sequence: TGTGCCAGCAGCTTAGATTTCTTTGTGAACACTGAAGCTTTCTTT.

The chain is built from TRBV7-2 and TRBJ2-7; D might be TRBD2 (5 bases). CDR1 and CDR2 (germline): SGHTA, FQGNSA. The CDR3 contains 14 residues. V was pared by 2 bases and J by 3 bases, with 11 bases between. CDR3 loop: CASSLNGRLYEQYF. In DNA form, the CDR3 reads TGTGCCAGCAGCTTAAATGGGAGACTCTACGAGCAGTACTTC.

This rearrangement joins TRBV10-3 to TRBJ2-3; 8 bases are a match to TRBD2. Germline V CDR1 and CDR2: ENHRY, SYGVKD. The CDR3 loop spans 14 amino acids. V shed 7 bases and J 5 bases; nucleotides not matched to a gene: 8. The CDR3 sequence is CAIKQTSEKDTQYF. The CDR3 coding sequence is TGTGCCATCAAGCAGACTAGCGAGAAAGATACGCAGTATTTT.

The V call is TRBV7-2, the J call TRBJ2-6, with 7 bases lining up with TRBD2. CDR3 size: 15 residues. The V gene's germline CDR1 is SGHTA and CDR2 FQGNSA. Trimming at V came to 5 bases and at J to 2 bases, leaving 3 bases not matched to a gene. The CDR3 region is CASSLGGTGANVLTF. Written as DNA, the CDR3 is TGTGCCAGCAGCCTCGGGGGGACTGGGGCCAACGTCCTGACTTTC.

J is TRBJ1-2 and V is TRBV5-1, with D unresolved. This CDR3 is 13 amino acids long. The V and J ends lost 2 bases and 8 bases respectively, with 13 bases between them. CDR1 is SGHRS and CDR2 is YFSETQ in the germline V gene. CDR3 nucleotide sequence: TGCGCCAGCAGCTTATCAGGCTTACAAGGCTACACCTTC. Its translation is CASSLSGLQGYTF. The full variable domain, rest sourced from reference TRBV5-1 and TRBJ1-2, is KAGVTQTPRYLIKTRGQQVTLSCSPISGHRSVSWYQQTPGQGLQFLFEYFSETQRNKGNFPGRFSGRQFSNSRSEMNVSTLELGDSALYLCASSLSGLQGYTFGSGTRLTVV.

CDR3 region: CSAHRGNGYTF. The CDR3 nucleotides read TGCAGTGCTCACAGGGGAAATGGCTACACCTTC. The genes are TRBV20-1 and TRBJ1-2, with 7 bases that match TRBD1. V lost 5 bases, J lost 6 bases, and 3 bases stayed unmatched. The germline V gene has CDR1 DFQATT and CDR2 SNEGSKA (reference sequence). The CDR3 length is 11 residues.

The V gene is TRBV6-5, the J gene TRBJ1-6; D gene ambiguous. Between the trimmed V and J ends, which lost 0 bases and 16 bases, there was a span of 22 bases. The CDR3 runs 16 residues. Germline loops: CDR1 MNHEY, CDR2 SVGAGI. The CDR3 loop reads CASSYSKQLPGSALHF. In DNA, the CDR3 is TGTGCCAGCAGTTACTCGAAACAGTTACCCGGCTCGGCTCTCCACTTT.

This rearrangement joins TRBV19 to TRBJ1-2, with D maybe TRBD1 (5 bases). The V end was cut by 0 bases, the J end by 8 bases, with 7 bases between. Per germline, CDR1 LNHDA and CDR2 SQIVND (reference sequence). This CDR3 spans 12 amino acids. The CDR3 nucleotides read TGTGCCAGTAGTATAGACAGGGCGGGCTACACCTTC. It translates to CASSIDRAGYTF.

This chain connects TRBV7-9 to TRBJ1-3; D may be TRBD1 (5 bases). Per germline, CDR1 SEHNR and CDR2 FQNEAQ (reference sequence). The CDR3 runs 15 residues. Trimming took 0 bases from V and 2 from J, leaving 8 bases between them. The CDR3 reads CASSLAGGTGNTIYF. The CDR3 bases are TGTGCCAGCAGCTTAGCGGGGGGTACTGGAAACACCATATATTTT. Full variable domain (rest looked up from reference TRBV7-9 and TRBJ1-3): DTGVSQNPRHKITKRGQNVTFRCDPISEHNRLYWYRQTLGQGPEFLTYFQNEAQLEKSRLLSDRFSAERPKGSFSTLEIQRTEQGDSAMYLCASSLAGGTGNTIYFGEGSWLTVV.

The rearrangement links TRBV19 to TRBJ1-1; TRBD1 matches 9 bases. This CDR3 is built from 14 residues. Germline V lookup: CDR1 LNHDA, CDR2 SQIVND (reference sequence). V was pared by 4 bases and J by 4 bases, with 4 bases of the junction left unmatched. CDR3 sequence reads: CASSNRGRGTEAFF. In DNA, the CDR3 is TGTGCCAGTAGTAACAGGGGGCGCGGCACTGAAGCTTTCTTT.

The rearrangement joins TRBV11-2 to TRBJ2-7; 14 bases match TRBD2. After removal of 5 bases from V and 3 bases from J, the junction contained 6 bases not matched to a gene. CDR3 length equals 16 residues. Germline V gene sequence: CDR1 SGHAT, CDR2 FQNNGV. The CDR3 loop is CASSKRLAGGLYEQYF. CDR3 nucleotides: TGTGCCAGCAGCAAACGACTAGCGGGGGGGCTCTACGAGCAGTACTTC.

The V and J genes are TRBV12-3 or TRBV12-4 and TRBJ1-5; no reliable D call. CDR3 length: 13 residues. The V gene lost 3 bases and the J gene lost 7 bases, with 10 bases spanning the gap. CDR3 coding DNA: TGTGCCAGCAGTTTCACGAGTTTGCAGCCCCAGCATTTT. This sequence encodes CASSFTSLQPQHF.

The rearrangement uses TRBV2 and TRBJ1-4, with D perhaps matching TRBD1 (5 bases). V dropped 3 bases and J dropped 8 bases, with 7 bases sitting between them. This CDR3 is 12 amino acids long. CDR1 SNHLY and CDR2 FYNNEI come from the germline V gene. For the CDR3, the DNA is TGTGCCAGCAGTGAGGGGGGGGAAAAACTGTTTTTT. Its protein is CASSEGGEKLFF.

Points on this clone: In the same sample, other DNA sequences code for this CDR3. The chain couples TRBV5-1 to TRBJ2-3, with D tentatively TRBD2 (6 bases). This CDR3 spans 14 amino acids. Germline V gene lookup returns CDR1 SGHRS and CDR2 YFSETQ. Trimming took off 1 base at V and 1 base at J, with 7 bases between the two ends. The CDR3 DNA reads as TGCGCCAGCAGCTTGTGGGGGGGCACAGATACGCAGTATTTT. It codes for CASSLWGGTDTQYF.

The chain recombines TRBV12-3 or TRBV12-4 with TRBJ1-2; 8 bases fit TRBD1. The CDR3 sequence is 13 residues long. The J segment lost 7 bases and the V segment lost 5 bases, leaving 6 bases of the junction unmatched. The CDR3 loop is CASSVDRAGGYTF. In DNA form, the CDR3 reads TGTGCCAGCAGTGTGGACAGGGCGGGTGGCTACACCTTC.

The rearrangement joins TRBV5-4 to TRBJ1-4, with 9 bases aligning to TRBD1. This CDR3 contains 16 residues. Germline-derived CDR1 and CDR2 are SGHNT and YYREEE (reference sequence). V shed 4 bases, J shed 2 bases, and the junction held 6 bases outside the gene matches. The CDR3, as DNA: TGTGCCAGCAGCCCACAGGGGGCCCTGACTAATGAAAAACTGTTTTTT. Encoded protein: CASSPQGALTNEKLFF.

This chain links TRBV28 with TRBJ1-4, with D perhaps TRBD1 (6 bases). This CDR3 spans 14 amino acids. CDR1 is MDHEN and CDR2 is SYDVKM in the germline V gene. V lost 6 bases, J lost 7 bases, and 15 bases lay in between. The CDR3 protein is CASSRGGATEKLFF. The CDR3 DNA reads TGTGCCAGCAGCCGAGGGGGGGCAACTGAAAAACTGTTTTTT.

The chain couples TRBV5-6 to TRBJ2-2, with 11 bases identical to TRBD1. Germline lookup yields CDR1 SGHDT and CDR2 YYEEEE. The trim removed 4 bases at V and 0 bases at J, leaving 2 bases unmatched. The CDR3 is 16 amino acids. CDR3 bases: TGTGCCAGCAGCCGGACAGGGGGCGCGAACACCGGGGAGCTGTTTTTT. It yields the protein CASSRTGGANTGELFF.

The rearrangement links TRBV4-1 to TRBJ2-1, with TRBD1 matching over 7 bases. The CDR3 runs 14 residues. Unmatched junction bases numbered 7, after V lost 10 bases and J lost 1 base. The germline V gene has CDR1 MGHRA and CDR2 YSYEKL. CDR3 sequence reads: CANHYRGSYNEQFF. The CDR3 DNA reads TGCGCCAATCACTACAGGGGTTCCTACAATGAGCAGTTCTTC.

CDR3 coding DNA: TGTGCCAGCAGCACCGGGACAGGGTTTTCAGATACGCAGTATTTT. This sequence encodes CASSTGTGFSDTQYF. The rearrangement links TRBV28 to TRBJ2-3, with 9 bases identical to TRBD1. The CDR3 sequence is 15 residues long. The V gene's germline CDR1 is MDHEN and CDR2 SYDVKM. J was trimmed by 4 bases and V by 6 bases; bases with no gene match: 8.

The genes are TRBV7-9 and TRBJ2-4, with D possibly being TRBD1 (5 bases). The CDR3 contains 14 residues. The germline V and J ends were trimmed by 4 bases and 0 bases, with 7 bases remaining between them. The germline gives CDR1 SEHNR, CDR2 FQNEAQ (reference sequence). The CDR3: CASSWTLAKNIQYF. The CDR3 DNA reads TGTGCCAGCAGCTGGACACTAGCCAAAAACATTCAGTACTTC.

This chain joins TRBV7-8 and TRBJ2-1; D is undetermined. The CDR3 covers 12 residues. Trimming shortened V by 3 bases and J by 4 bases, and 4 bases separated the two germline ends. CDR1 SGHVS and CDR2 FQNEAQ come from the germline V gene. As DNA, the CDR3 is TGTGCCAGCAGCTTCATGTACAATGAGCAGTTCTTC. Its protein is CASSFMYNEQFF.